Listed below are T cell receptor beta chains from one sample, sequenced in a study of blood T cells in healthy people across ages. TCRdb re-derived calls from the 5' RACE reads in MiXCR, one entry per CDR3 protein. In the table there are 1.5 million to 2 million distinct CDR3 sequences, under 30% of which are singletons. Sequencing was performed on blood. All receptors derive from a woman between 25 and 40 years old in good health. Both conserved end residues are part of each CDR3. Each record gives: clone size, J gene, D gene, V gene, CDR3 protein, CDR3 DNA. The D gene is left open where the match is weak. The size field is filled for only some rows; it gives once, few, many or a size class.

clone_size: .; j_call: TRBJ2-1; d_call: .; v_call: TRBV21-1; cdr3_aa: CAMEWDREGEQFF; cdr3_nt: TGTGCCATGGAGTGGGACAGGGAGGGTGAGCAGTTCTTC
clone_size: .; j_call: TRBJ2-5; d_call: .; v_call: TRBV20-1; cdr3_aa: CSARESGHETQYF; cdr3_nt: TGCAGTGCTAGAGAGTCAGGGCACGAGACCCAGTACTTC
clone_size: many; j_call: TRBJ1-5; d_call: TRBD1; v_call: TRBV20-1; cdr3_aa: CSAKTGGPINQPQHF; cdr3_nt: TGCAGTGCCAAGACAGGGGGCCCCATCAATCAGCCCCAGCATTTT
clone_size: .; j_call: TRBJ1-3; d_call: .; v_call: TRBV5-6; cdr3_aa: CASQRAGARIGNTVYF; cdr3_nt: TGTGCCAGCCAACGGGCGGGGGCGCGAATAGGAAACACCGTATATTTT
clone_size: .; j_call: TRBJ2-3; d_call: .; v_call: TRBV5-5; cdr3_aa: CASSFTTNPGTDTQYF; cdr3_nt: TGTGCCAGCAGCTTCACCACAAACCCCGGCACAGATACGCAGTATTTT
clone_size: .; j_call: TRBJ2-3; d_call: .; v_call: TRBV11-2; cdr3_aa: CASSPIAVADTQYF; cdr3_nt: TGTGCCAGCAGCCCGATCGCGGTAGCAGATACGCAGTATTTT
clone_size: .; j_call: TRBJ2-7; d_call: .; v_call: TRBV28; cdr3_aa: CASSSAGTSLDEQYF; cdr3_nt: TGTGCCAGCAGTAGTGCCGGGACCTCCCTCGACGAGCAGTACTTC
clone_size: many; j_call: TRBJ2-5; d_call: TRBD2; v_call: TRBV5-1; cdr3_aa: CASSLMGRGQETQYF; cdr3_nt: TGCGCCAGCAGCTTGATGGGGCGGGGGCAAGAGACCCAGTACTTC
clone_size: .; j_call: TRBJ2-2; d_call: .; v_call: TRBV28; cdr3_aa: CASQLGLQRTGELFF; cdr3_nt: TGTGCCAGCCAGCTGGGCCTACAGAGGACCGGGGAGCTGTTTTTT
clone_size: .; j_call: TRBJ1-1; d_call: .; v_call: TRBV5-1; cdr3_aa: CASSRGQNPEAFF; cdr3_nt: TGCGCCAGCAGCCGAGGACAGAACCCTGAAGCTTTCTTT
clone_size: .; j_call: TRBJ2-7; d_call: .; v_call: TRBV7-9; cdr3_aa: CASSLTGIGHEQYF; cdr3_nt: TGTGCCAGCAGCTTAACAGGGATTGGCCACGAGCAGTACTTC
clone_size: .; j_call: TRBJ1-4; d_call: .; v_call: TRBV10-3; cdr3_aa: CATVARVNEKLFF; cdr3_nt: TGTGCCACCGTCGCCAGGGTTAATGAAAAACTGTTTTTT
clone_size: few; j_call: TRBJ2-3; d_call: .; v_call: TRBV3-1; cdr3_aa: CASSQGAWSEDWYTQYF; cdr3_nt: TGTGCCAGCAGCCAAGGGGCTTGGAGCGAGGATTGGTATACGCAGTATTTT
clone_size: many; j_call: TRBJ2-1; d_call: .; v_call: TRBV9; cdr3_aa: CASSVDGDEQFF; cdr3_nt: TGTGCCAGCAGCGTAGACGGCGATGAGCAGTTCTTC
clone_size: many; j_call: TRBJ2-1; d_call: TRBD2; v_call: TRBV29-1; cdr3_aa: CSVLISGVNNEQFF; cdr3_nt: TGCAGCGTACTTATCAGCGGGGTCAACAATGAGCAGTTCTTC
clone_size: .; j_call: TRBJ2-1; d_call: .; v_call: TRBV20-1; cdr3_aa: CSAREGALWEQFF; cdr3_nt: TGCAGTGCTAGAGAGGGGGCGCTTTGGGAGCAGTTCTTC
clone_size: few; j_call: TRBJ2-7; d_call: .; v_call: TRBV11-2; cdr3_aa: CASSRGRLSGSNEQYF; cdr3_nt: TGTGCCAGCAGCCGGGGTAGGCTTTCGGGAAGCAATGAGCAGTACTTC
clone_size: .; j_call: TRBJ1-5; d_call: .; v_call: TRBV2; cdr3_aa: CASSDGPPQPQHF; cdr3_nt: TGTGCCAGCAGTGATGGCCCTCCCCAGCCCCAGCATTTT
clone_size: few; j_call: TRBJ1-5; d_call: .; v_call: TRBV2; cdr3_aa: CASSEGSSNQPQHF; cdr3_nt: TGTGCCAGCAGTGAAGGCTCGAGCAATCAGCCCCAGCATTTT
clone_size: .; j_call: TRBJ1-3; d_call: .; v_call: TRBV3-1; cdr3_aa: CASNQGSGNTIYF; cdr3_nt: TGTGCCAGCAACCAGGGCTCTGGAAACACCATATATTTT
clone_size: .; j_call: TRBJ2-3; d_call: .; v_call: TRBV2; cdr3_aa: CASSEGGANSDTQYF; cdr3_nt: TGTGCCAGCAGTGAGGGCGGAGCGAATTCAGATACGCAGTATTTT
clone_size: few; j_call: TRBJ2-3; d_call: TRBD1; v_call: TRBV7-9; cdr3_aa: CASSSQGDMTDTQYF; cdr3_nt: TGTGCCAGCAGCTCGCAGGGGGATATGACAGATACGCAGTATTTT
clone_size: few; j_call: TRBJ2-5; d_call: .; v_call: TRBV7-8; cdr3_aa: CASSPALEETQYF; cdr3_nt: TGTGCCAGCAGCCCTGCCCTAGAAGAGACCCAGTACTTC
clone_size: .; j_call: TRBJ2-1; d_call: TRBD1; v_call: TRBV5-1; cdr3_aa: CASSSPSAGTGEKFF; cdr3_nt: TGCGCCAGCAGCTCCCCTTCGGCCGGGACAGGCGAAAAGTTCTTC
clone_size: .; j_call: TRBJ1-2; d_call: .; v_call: TRBV19; cdr3_aa: CASSISQNNYGYTF; cdr3_nt: TGTGCCAGTAGTATATCACAGAATAACTATGGCTACACCTTC
clone_size: .; j_call: TRBJ2-2; d_call: .; v_call: TRBV11-2; cdr3_aa: CASSFASAQETQYFGGELFF; cdr3_nt: .
clone_size: .; j_call: TRBJ2-1; d_call: TRBD2; v_call: TRBV6-4; cdr3_aa: CASSPSGLSNEQFF; cdr3_nt: TGTGCCAGCAGTCCTAGCGGACTATCCAATGAGCAGTTCTTC
clone_size: many; j_call: TRBJ1-2; d_call: .; v_call: TRBV5-5; cdr3_aa: CASSTSSQGNPNYGYTF; cdr3_nt: TGTGCCAGCAGCACTTCTTCGCAGGGGAACCCTAACTATGGCTACACCTTC
clone_size: .; j_call: TRBJ2-1; d_call: .; v_call: TRBV7-8; cdr3_aa: CASSLTPFSYNEQFF; cdr3_nt: TGTGCCAGCAGCTTGACTCCCTTCTCCTACAATGAGCAGTTCTTC
clone_size: few; j_call: TRBJ2-5; d_call: TRBD1; v_call: TRBV5-6; cdr3_aa: CASSLGGQGEETQYF; cdr3_nt: TGTGCCAGCAGCTTGGGGGGACAGGGGGAAGAGACCCAGTACTTC
clone_size: few; j_call: TRBJ2-4; d_call: .; v_call: TRBV2; cdr3_aa: CASSELRRVRAKNIQYF; cdr3_nt: TGTGCCAGCAGTGAATTGAGGAGAGTCCGAGCCAAAAACATTCAGTACTTC
clone_size: .; j_call: TRBJ2-4; d_call: TRBD1; v_call: TRBV2; cdr3_aa: CASRETGGVGKNIQYF; cdr3_nt: TGTGCCAGCAGAGAGACAGGGGGTGTGGGCAAAAACATTCAGTACTTC
clone_size: few; j_call: TRBJ1-4; d_call: .; v_call: TRBV7-9; cdr3_aa: CASSRNDPQGEKLFF; cdr3_nt: TGTGCCAGCAGCCGGAACGACCCCCAGGGTGAAAAACTGTTTTTT
clone_size: few; j_call: TRBJ2-7; d_call: .; v_call: TRBV20-1; cdr3_aa: CSAPPRGTYEQYF; cdr3_nt: TGCAGTGCCCCCCCTCGCGGGACCTACGAGCAGTACTTC
clone_size: many; j_call: TRBJ2-3; d_call: .; v_call: TRBV29-1; cdr3_aa: CSVEGTDTQYF; cdr3_nt: TGCAGCGTTGAGGGCACAGATACGCAGTATTTT
clone_size: .; j_call: TRBJ2-5; d_call: .; v_call: TRBV5-1; cdr3_aa: CASSSGRGPSSQETQYF; cdr3_nt: TGCGCCAGCAGCTCGGGCCGGGGCCCCTCCTCCCAAGAGACCCAGTACTTC
clone_size: .; j_call: TRBJ2-2; d_call: TRBD2; v_call: TRBV29-1; cdr3_aa: CSVEAWEGTGELFF; cdr3_nt: TGCAGCGTTGAAGCGTGGGAGGGGACCGGGGAGCTGTTTTTT
clone_size: .; j_call: TRBJ1-5; d_call: .; v_call: TRBV5-1; cdr3_aa: CASSSTVGGGQPQHF; cdr3_nt: TGCGCCAGCAGCTCGACCGTTGGGGGCGGGCAGCCCCAGCATTTT
clone_size: .; j_call: TRBJ2-1; d_call: TRBD1; v_call: TRBV18; cdr3_aa: CASITGGQGQGRSEQFF; cdr3_nt: TGTGCCAGCATCACGGGGGGACAGGGACAGGGGCGTTCTGAGCAGTTCTTC
clone_size: .; j_call: TRBJ2-1; d_call: .; v_call: TRBV6-5; cdr3_aa: CASSYSPFNNEQFF; cdr3_nt: TGTGCCAGCAGTTACTCACCCTTCAACAATGAGCAGTTCTTC
clone_size: many; j_call: TRBJ2-1; d_call: TRBD1; v_call: TRBV6-1; cdr3_aa: CASSTRDRRPRVDEQFF; cdr3_nt: TGTGCCAGCAGCACCCGGGACAGGAGGCCCCGGGTGGATGAGCAGTTCTTC
clone_size: few; j_call: TRBJ2-1; d_call: TRBD1; v_call: TRBV4-2; cdr3_aa: CASSQDSRTGRPTSVNEQFF; cdr3_nt: TGTGCCAGCAGCCAAGATAGTCGGACAGGGCGACCAACCTCGGTCAATGAGCAGTTCTTC
clone_size: many; j_call: TRBJ2-7; d_call: TRBD1; v_call: TRBV20-1; cdr3_aa: CSARDTGTGINEQYF; cdr3_nt: TGCAGTGCTAGAGATACCGGGACAGGGATCAACGAGCAGTACTTC
clone_size: many; j_call: TRBJ2-5; d_call: .; v_call: TRBV12-3/TRBV12-4; cdr3_aa: CASSFTTQETQYF; cdr3_nt: TGTGCCAGCAGTTTTACTACACAAGAGACCCAGTACTTC
clone_size: .; j_call: TRBJ1-3; d_call: .; v_call: TRBV7-2; cdr3_aa: CASRGSSGNTIYF; cdr3_nt: TGTGCCAGCAGGGGGTCCTCTGGAAACACCATATATTTT
clone_size: .; j_call: TRBJ2-7; d_call: TRBD1; v_call: TRBV12-3/TRBV12-4; cdr3_aa: CASSFQGQGPYEQYF; cdr3_nt: TGTGCCAGCAGTTTCCAGGGACAGGGCCCCTACGAGCAGTACTTC
clone_size: many; j_call: TRBJ2-5; d_call: TRBD2; v_call: TRBV3-1; cdr3_aa: CASSQEGTSGDKPQETQYF; cdr3_nt: TGTGCCAGCAGCCAGGAGGGTACTAGCGGGGATAAGCCGCAAGAGACCCAGTACTTC
clone_size: .; j_call: TRBJ2-7; d_call: TRBD2; v_call: TRBV7-9; cdr3_aa: CASSPSGVSSYEQYF; cdr3_nt: TGTGCCAGCAGCCCTAGCGGGGTAAGCTCCTACGAGCAGTACTTC
clone_size: .; j_call: TRBJ1-2; d_call: .; v_call: TRBV10-3; cdr3_aa: CAISESARDGYTF; cdr3_nt: TGTGCCATCAGTGAGTCGGCAAGAGATGGCTACACCTTC
clone_size: many; j_call: TRBJ2-5; d_call: .; v_call: TRBV20-1; cdr3_aa: CSAREGGDRYF; cdr3_nt: TGCAGCGCTAGAGAGGGGGGCGATCGGTACTTC
clone_size: many; j_call: TRBJ2-7; d_call: .; v_call: TRBV12-3/TRBV12-4; cdr3_aa: CASSYSADEQYF; cdr3_nt: TGTGCCAGCAGTTATTCGGCGGACGAGCAGTACTTC
clone_size: few; j_call: TRBJ2-1; d_call: TRBD1; v_call: TRBV12-3/TRBV12-4; cdr3_aa: CASTKGGQGDEQFF; cdr3_nt: TGTGCCAGCACCAAGGGGGGACAGGGGGATGAGCAGTTCTTC
clone_size: .; j_call: TRBJ1-1; d_call: TRBD1; v_call: TRBV7-2; cdr3_aa: CASSKNPPGTGRTEAFF; cdr3_nt: TGTGCCAGCAGCAAAAATCCCCCCGGGACAGGGCGCACTGAAGCTTTCTTT
clone_size: many; j_call: TRBJ1-2; d_call: .; v_call: TRBV9; cdr3_aa: CASSAGEEYGYTF; cdr3_nt: TGTGCCAGCAGCGCTGGGGAGGAATATGGCTACACCTTC
clone_size: few; j_call: TRBJ1-2; d_call: .; v_call: TRBV11-2; cdr3_aa: CASSLDLRGDSGYGYTF; cdr3_nt: TGTGCCAGCAGCTTAGATCTGAGGGGGGATTCGGGCTATGGCTACACCTTC
clone_size: .; j_call: TRBJ2-1; d_call: TRBD2; v_call: TRBV12-3/TRBV12-4; cdr3_aa: CASSLGAGALYNEQFF; cdr3_nt: TGTGCCAGCAGTTTAGGAGCGGGGGCCCTTTACAATGAGCAGTTCTTC
clone_size: .; j_call: TRBJ1-5; d_call: .; v_call: TRBV4-1; cdr3_aa: CASSQGQEFSNQPQHF; cdr3_nt: TGCGCCAGCAGCCAAGGTCAGGAGTTTAGCAATCAGCCCCAGCATTTT